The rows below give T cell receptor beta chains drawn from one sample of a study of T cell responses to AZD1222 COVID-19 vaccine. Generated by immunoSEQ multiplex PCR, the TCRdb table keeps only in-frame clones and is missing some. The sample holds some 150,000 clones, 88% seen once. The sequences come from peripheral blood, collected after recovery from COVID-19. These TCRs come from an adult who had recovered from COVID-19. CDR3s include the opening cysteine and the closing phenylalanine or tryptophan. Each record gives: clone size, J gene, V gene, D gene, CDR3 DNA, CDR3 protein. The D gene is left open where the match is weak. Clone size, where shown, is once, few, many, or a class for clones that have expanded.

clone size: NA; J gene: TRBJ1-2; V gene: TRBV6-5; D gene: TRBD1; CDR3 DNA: TGTGCCAGCAGTTACTCAGGGACAGGGAACTATGGCTACACCTTC; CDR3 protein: CASSYSGTGNYGYTF
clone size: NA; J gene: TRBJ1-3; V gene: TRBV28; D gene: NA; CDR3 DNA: TGTGCCAGCAGTTTCTACCGCGGGAGTGTCTGGTCCGGAAACACCATATATTTT; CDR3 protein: CASSFYRGSVWSGNTIYF
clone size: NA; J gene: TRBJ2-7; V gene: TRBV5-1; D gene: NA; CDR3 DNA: TGCGCCAGCAGCCCCTGGGACCCGGAGTACGAGCAGTACTTC; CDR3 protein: CASSPWDPEYEQYF
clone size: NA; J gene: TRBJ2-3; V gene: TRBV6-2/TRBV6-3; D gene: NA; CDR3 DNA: TGTGCCAGCAGTTACGACAGTGTTTCGGATACGCAGTATTTT; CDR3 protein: CASSYDSVSDTQYF
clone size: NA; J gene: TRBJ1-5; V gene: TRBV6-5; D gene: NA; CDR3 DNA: TGTGCCAGCAGCCGGACTAGGGATCAGCCCCAGCATTTT; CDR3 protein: CASSRTRDQPQHF
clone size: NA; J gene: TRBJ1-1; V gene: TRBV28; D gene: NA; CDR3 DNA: TGTGCCAGCAGTTTACGACAGCACATGAACACTGAAGCTTTCTTT; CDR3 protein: CASSLRQHMNTEAFF
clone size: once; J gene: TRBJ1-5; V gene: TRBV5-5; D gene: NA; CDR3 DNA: TGTGCCAGCAGCCCACAGGGAATTAGCAATCAGCCCCAGCATTTT; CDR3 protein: CASSPQGISNQPQHF
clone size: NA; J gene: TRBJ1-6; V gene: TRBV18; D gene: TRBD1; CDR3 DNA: TGTGCCAGCTCACCACAGACAGGGGGGGACTCACCCCTCCACTTT; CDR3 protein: CASSPQTGGDSPLHF
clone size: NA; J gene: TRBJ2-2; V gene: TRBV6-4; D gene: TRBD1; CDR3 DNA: TGTGCCAGCAGATACGACAGGGACACCGGGGAGCTGTTTTTT; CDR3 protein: CASRYDRDTGELFF
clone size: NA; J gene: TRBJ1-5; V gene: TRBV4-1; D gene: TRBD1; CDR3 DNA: TGCGCCAGCAGCCAAGGACAGGGACAACAGCCCCAGCATTTT; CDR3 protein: CASSQGQGQQPQHF
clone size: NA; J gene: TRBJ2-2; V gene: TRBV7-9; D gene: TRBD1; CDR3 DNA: TGTGCCAGCAGCCTCAGACGACAGGGCGGCACCGGGGAGCTGTTTTTT; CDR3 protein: CASSLRRQGGTGELFF
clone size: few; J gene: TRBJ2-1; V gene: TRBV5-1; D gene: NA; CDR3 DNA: TGCGCCAGCAGCCCGGAAACCAGTTCCTACAATGAGCAGTTCTTC; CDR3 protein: CASSPETSSYNEQFF
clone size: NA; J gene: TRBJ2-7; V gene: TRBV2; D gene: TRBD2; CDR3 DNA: TGTGCCAGCAGGTATAGCGGGAGGATTTCCTACGAGCAGTACTTC; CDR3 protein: CASRYSGRISYEQYF
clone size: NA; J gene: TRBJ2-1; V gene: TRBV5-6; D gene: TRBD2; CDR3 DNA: TGTGCCAGCAGCTTGGAAAATTACGCGGGAGGGGAGCAGTTCTTC; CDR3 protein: CASSLENYAGGEQFF
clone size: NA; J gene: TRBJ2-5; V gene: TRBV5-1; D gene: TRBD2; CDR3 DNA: TGCGCCAGCAGCTTGGAGGGCGGGAGGGAACAGACCCAGTACTTC; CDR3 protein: CASSLEGGREQTQYF
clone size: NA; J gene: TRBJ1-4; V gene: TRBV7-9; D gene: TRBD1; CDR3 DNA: TGTGCCAGCAGCTTACGTCGGGACAGGGTTAATGAAAAACTGTTTTTT; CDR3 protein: CASSLRRDRVNEKLFF
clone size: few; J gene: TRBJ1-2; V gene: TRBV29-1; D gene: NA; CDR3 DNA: TGCAGCGTAGACGACAGGTCTAACTATGGCTACACCTTC; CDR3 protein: CSVDDRSNYGYTF
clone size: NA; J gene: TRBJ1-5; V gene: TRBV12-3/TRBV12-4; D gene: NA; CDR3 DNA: TGTGCCAGCAGTTTACAAGGGGATCAGCCCCAGCATTTT; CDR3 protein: CASSLQGDQPQHF
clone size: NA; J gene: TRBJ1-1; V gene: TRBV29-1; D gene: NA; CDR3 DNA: TGCAGCGTTGCCGGGGGACTGAACACTGAAGCTTTCTTT; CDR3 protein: CSVAGGLNTEAFF
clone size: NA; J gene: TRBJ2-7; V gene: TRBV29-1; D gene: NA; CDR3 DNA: TGCAGCGTTGATGGCAGGGCTAACGAGCAGTACTTC; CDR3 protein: CSVDGRANEQYF
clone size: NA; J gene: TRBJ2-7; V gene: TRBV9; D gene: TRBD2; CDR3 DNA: TGTGCCAGCAGCGTAGTGAGCGGGGGGCCACCTTACGAGCAGTACTTC; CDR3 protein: CASSVVSGGPPYEQYF
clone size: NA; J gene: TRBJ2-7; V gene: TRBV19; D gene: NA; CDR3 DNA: TGTGCCAGTAGTAGAGGACAGAACTACGAGCAGTACTTC; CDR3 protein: CASSRGQNYEQYF
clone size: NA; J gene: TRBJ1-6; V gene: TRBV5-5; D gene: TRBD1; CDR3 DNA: TGTGCCAGCAGCTTGGATGGACAGGGAAATTCACCCCTCCACTTT; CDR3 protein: CASSLDGQGNSPLHF
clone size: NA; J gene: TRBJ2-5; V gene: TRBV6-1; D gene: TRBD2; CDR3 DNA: TGTGCCAGCAGTGCGCGGACTAGCGGGTACCAAGAGACCCAGTACTTC; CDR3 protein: CASSARTSGYQETQYF
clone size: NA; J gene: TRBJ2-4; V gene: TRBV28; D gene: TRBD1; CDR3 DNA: TGTGCCAGCAGGCAGAGGACAGGATCGCAGGTAGCCAAAAACATTCAGTACTTC; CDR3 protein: CASRQRTGSQVAKNIQYF
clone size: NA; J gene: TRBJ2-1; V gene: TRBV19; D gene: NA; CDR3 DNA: TGTGCCAGTAGGCAAGGCTTCAATGAGCAGTTCTTC; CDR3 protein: CASRQGFNEQFF
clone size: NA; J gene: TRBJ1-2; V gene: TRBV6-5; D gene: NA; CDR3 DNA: TGTGCCAGCAGTCGGGACTTTTCACACGGCTACACCTTC; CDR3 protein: CASSRDFSHGYTF